These 22 T cell receptor beta chains originate from one sample sequenced in a study of T cells in Graves' hyperthyroidism and ophthalmopathy. Amplification of TCR beta CDR3 regions used RNA as the template. HTBI primers were employed in a first-round RT-PCR of the TCR CDR3. TCRdb called the multiplex PCR reads again in MiXCR, with one record for every CDR3 protein. The data show 530,000 or so distinct CDR3 sequences, around 46% seen once. Material for sequencing was peripheral blood or thyroid tissue (not recorded which). These receptors originate from a woman aged 18-29 years with Graves' hyperthyroidism.

This clonotype showed up many times. A read error may account for a junction end that differs from germline. This sequence joins TRBV5-1 and TRBJ1-1; unclear D gene. CDR1 SGHRS and CDR2 YFSETQ come from the germline V gene. This CDR3 spans 14 amino acids. CDR3 protein: CASSLSGVDTEAFF. The CDR3 DNA sequence: TGTGCCAGCAGCTTAAGTGGAGTGGACACTGAAGCTTTCTTT.

The chain couples TRBV3-1 to TRBJ2-7; D is possibly TRBD2 (5 bases). The CDR3 loop spans 13 amino acids. The V gene's germline CDR1 is LGHDT and CDR2 YNNKEL (reference sequence). V lost 6 bases to trimming and J lost 3 bases, with 12 bases between them. The CDR3 reads CASSDSEDYEQYF. The CDR3 nucleotides read TGTGCCAGCAGTGATAGCGAAGACTACGAGCAGTACTTC.

V usage is TRBV20-1 and J usage is TRBJ1-5; D unresolved. The CDR3 is made up of 16 amino acids. The germline gives CDR1 DFQATT, CDR2 SNEGSKA (reference sequence). V dropped 1 base and J dropped 5 bases, with 18 bases sitting between them. CDR3: CSARVSAGGTDQPQHF. Written as DNA, the CDR3 is TGCAGTGCTAGAGTGTCAGCGGGAGGTACCGATCAGCCCCAGCATTTT.

This clonotype was seen ten or more times. CDR3 sequence reads: CATSTTSDHRWEQYF. The CDR3 region has the DNA TGTGCCACCAGCACCACTAGCGACCACCGGTGGGAGCAGTACTTC. This chain joins TRBV15 and TRBJ2-7; 7 bases align to TRBD2. The V gene's germline CDR1 is LNHNV and CDR2 YYDKDF (reference sequence). Trimming cost V 4 bases and J 7 bases; bases outside gene matches: 13. This CDR3 comprises 15 residues.

The genes are TRBV7-6 and TRBJ2-5; the D gene is possibly TRBD2 (6 bases). The germline CDR1 and CDR2 sequences are SGHVS and FNYEAQ. V lost 5 bases and J lost 1, with 11 bases in between. This CDR3 spans 14 amino acids. In DNA, the CDR3 is TGTGCCAGCAGCGCAGAGGAGGGCCAAGAGACCCAGTACTTC. Its protein is CASSAEEGQETQYF.

The sample holds many counts of this clonotype. J is TRBJ2-5 and V is TRBV20-1, with 11 bases fitting TRBD2. Germline CDR1 and CDR2: DFQATT and SNEGSKA (reference sequence). The CDR3 is 15 amino acids. V was clipped by 0 bases and J by 4 bases; unmatched bases: 4. The CDR3, as DNA: TGCAGTGCTAGAGATGTAGCGGGAGGGCCAGAGACCCAGTACTTC. Protein sequence: CSARDVAGGPETQYF.

This clonotype was picked up one time. V and J are TRBV24-1 and TRBJ1-4; TRBD1 aligns across 8 bases. After removal of 9 bases from V and 10 bases from J, the junction contained 9 bases not matched to a gene. The CDR3 has 13 amino acids. Germline CDR1 is KGHDR and CDR2 is SFDVKD. CDR3 sequence (DNA): TGTGCCACCCGGACAGGGCAATCCGGAAAACTGTTTTTT. Encoded protein: CATRTGQSGKLFF.

About this clonotype itself: This sequence may be a read error, since a much larger clone differs from it by one base. The conserved closing phenylalanine or tryptophan is absent in this CDR3, likely reflecting a read error. This chain connects TRBV7-8 to TRBJ2-7; 7 bases align to TRBD1. The germline gives CDR1 SGHVS, CDR2 FQNEAQ. V lost 5 bases and J lost 3; bases outside the gene matches: 10. This CDR3 comprises 15 residues. The CDR3 loop is CASSRGGQPYYEQYL. The DNA for the CDR3 is TGTGCCAGCAGCAGAGGGGGACAGCCTTACTACGAGCAGTACCTC.

Worth noting for this clonotype: A clone one base away is much larger, so this may be a read error. This chain joins TRBV6-4 and TRBJ1-4; D is undetermined. Germline assignment: CDR1 MRHNA and CDR2 SNTAGT. The length of the CDR3 is 15 residues. Trimming took 6 bases from V and 5 from J, leaving 16 bases between them. The chain's CDR3 is CASRSPEHLNEKLFF. The CDR3 DNA reads as TGTGCCAGCAGGTCACCGGAACATTTAAATGAAAAACTGTTTTTT.

The genes are TRBV15 and TRBJ2-3, with D maybe TRBD2 (6 bases). Germline loops: CDR1 LNHNV, CDR2 YYDKDF (reference sequence). This CDR3 has 13 amino acids. The ends were cut back, 5 bases at V and 3 bases at J, with 9 bases in the middle. DNA of the CDR3: TGTGCCACCAGCCGGGAGCCTACAGATACGCAGTATTTT. This codes for CATSREPTDTQYF.

This clonotype was detected a few times. This rearrangement joins TRBV30 to TRBJ1-2, with 8 bases that match TRBD1. Looked up from germline, CDR1 is GTSNPN and CDR2 is SVGIG (reference sequence). Germline trimming cut 6 bases from V and 7 bases from J; bases unmatched to any gene: 13. The CDR3 is made up of 14 amino acids. Written as DNA, the CDR3 is TGTGCCTGCCCCCGGGACAGGACTCGGGGTGGCTACACCTTC. Translated: CACPRDRTRGGYTF.

The table lists this clonotype with many counts. The J gene is TRBJ2-7, the V gene TRBV7-3; TRBD1 matches 8 bases. The germline gives CDR1 SGHTA, CDR2 FQGTGA. With V trimmed by 4 bases and J by 6 bases, 5 bases remained unmatched. The CDR3 sequence is 13 residues long. The CDR3 coding sequence is TGTGCCAGCAGCTCCACCACAGGGGGCGAGCAGTACTTC. Translation gives CASSSTTGGEQYF.

This clonotype was detected many times. The rearrangement joins TRBV20-1 to TRBJ2-7, with D possibly TRBD2 on 6 matching bases. The CDR3 covers 14 residues. V gave up 0 bases and J gave up 6 bases, with 15 bases separating them. Looked up from germline, CDR1 is DFQATT and CDR2 is SNEGSKA (reference sequence). The CDR3 DNA is TGCAGTGCTAGAGATCAGCGACTAGTGACCGAGCAGTACTTC. This encodes CSARDQRLVTEQYF.

This clonotype was recorded many times. CDR3 nucleotide sequence: TGTGCCAGCAGCTCCTTAGGTGGTCGAAACACTGAAGCTTTCTTT. This gives the protein CASSSLGGRNTEAFF. The chain recombines TRBV5-4 with TRBJ1-1; D ambiguous. Deletions cut 3 bases from V and 2 bases from J, with 14 bases between. Looked up from germline, CDR1 is SGHNT and CDR2 is YYREEE (reference sequence). The CDR3 length is 15 residues.

There are many counts of this clonotype. The chain links TRBV20-1 to TRBJ2-5; no firm D call. This CDR3 spans 14 amino acids. Trimming shortened V by 3 bases and J by 5 bases, and 16 bases separated the two germline ends. Germline CDR1 and CDR2: DFQATT and SNEGSKA (reference sequence). CDR3 DNA: TGCAGTGCTAGCCTGGCGCCGAGTGGGGAGACCCAGTACTTC. Amino acids: CSASLAPSGETQYF.

About this clonotype: As the CDR3 is not closed by the conserved phenylalanine or tryptophan, this likely results from a read error. It is unclear where the CDR3 begins or ends on the DNA, so no DNA is shown, and the CDR3 is as TCRdb lists it. This chain connects TRBV25-1 to TRBJ1-1. Germline CDR1 MGHDK, CDR2 SYGVNS. Ends included, the CDR3 has 9 residues. CDR3: CASSEFTFY.

The chain is built from TRBV7-6 and TRBJ2-7, with 9 positions matching TRBD1. This CDR3 has 15 residues. V dropped 5 bases and J dropped 5; count of bases not matched to a gene: 10. Per the germline V gene, CDR1 is SGHVS and CDR2 is FNYEAQ. Here the CDR3 reads CASSQDGTGSNEQYF. CDR3 DNA: TGTGCCAGCAGCCAAGACGGGACAGGGAGCAACGAGCAGTACTTC.

This clonotype was found many times. J is TRBJ2-5 and V is TRBV12-3 or TRBV12-4; perhaps D is TRBD1 or TRBD2 (5 bases each). Trimming pared 5 bases from V and 6 bases from J, leaving 16 bases between. This CDR3 is 14 amino acids long. In nucleotides, the CDR3 is TGTGCCAGCAGTGGGCAGGGACCCCTTAAGACCCAGTACTTC. Its translation: CASSGQGPLKTQYF.

Note on this clonotype: A much larger clone lies one base from this, so it may be a read error. The chain couples TRBV7-2 to TRBJ2-5; maybe TRBD1 (6 bases). Germline V lookup: CDR1 SGHTA, CDR2 FQGNSA. CDR3 length: 16 residues. CDR3 sequence: CASSSGRSGEKETQHF. CDR3 bases: TGTGCCAGTAGTTCGGGGCGATCAGGGGAAAAAGAGACCCAGCACTTC.

As to this clonotype: The conserved closing phenylalanine or tryptophan is absent in this CDR3, likely reflecting a read error. It is unclear where the CDR3 begins or ends on the DNA, so no DNA is shown, and the CDR3 is as TCRdb lists it. The genes are TRBV7-9 and TRBJ1-3; the D call of TRBD1 is as the table states it, not checked on the DNA. Germline V gene sequence: CDR1 SEHNR, CDR2 FQNEAQ (reference sequence). The CDR3 extends over 8 residues, inclusive of both ends. The CDR3 sequence is CASSPGQT.

At least ten counts were recorded for this clonotype. The chain employs TRBV7-2 and TRBJ2-7; D possibly corresponds to TRBD2 (5 bases). Germline values: CDR1 SGHTA, CDR2 FQGNSA. The CDR3 sequence is 16 residues long. V was clipped by 5 bases and J by 2 bases, with 19 bases between them. CDR3 loop: CASSARVGVSTYEQYF. The CDR3 DNA reads TGTGCCAGCAGCGCAAGGGTCGGGGTCAGTACCTACGAGCAGTACTTC.

V gene TRBV2 combines with J gene TRBJ1-5, with D possibly matching TRBD1 (5 bases). The ends were cut back, 0 bases at V and 0 bases at J, with 12 bases in the middle. The CDR3 totals 17 residues. Germline values: CDR1 SNHLY, CDR2 FYNNEI. The CDR3: CASSEAFRVNSNQPQHF. As DNA, the CDR3 is TGTGCCAGCAGTGAAGCGTTCAGGGTGAATAGCAATCAGCCCCAGCATTTT.